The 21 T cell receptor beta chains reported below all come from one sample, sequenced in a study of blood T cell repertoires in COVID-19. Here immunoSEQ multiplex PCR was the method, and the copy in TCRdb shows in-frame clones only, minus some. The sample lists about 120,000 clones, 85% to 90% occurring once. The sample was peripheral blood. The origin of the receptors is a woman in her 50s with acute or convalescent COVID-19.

The CDR3 region has the DNA TGCAGCGCCTTACCCGACAGGGGGCCTAACTATGGCTACACCTTC. Protein product: CSALPDRGPNYGYTF. V usage is TRBV29-1 and J usage is TRBJ1-2; 10 bases line up with TRBD1. Per germline, CDR1 SQVTM and CDR2 ANQGSEA. Unmatched junction bases numbered 8, after V lost 7 bases and J lost 0 bases. The length of the CDR3 is 15 residues. Full variable domain (rest looked up from reference TRBV29-1 and TRBJ1-2): SAVISQKPSRDICQRGTSLTIQCQVDSQVTMMFWYRQQPGQSLTLIATANQGSEATYESGFVIDKFPISRPNLTFSTLTVSNMSPEDSSIYLCSALPDRGPNYGYTFGSGTRLTVV.

The CDR3 loop reads CASSQSSLTGELFF. As DNA, the CDR3 is TGTGCCAGCAGCCAATCCAGTCTCACCGGGGAGCTGTTTTTT. The chain links TRBV16 to TRBJ2-2, with D hard to call. The length of the CDR3 is 14 residues. Per the germline V gene, CDR1 is KGHSY and CDR2 is FQNENV. V lost 0 bases and J 4 bases, leaving 6 bases between the germline ends.

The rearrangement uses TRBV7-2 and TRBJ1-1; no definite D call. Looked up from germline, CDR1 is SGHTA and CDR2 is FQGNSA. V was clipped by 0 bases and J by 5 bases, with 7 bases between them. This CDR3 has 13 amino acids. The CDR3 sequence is CASSLAYGTEAFF. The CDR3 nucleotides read TGTGCCAGCAGCTTAGCGTACGGGACTGAAGCTTTCTTT.

This CDR3 is CASSRGTGEQFF. The CDR3 DNA follows: TGTGCCAGCAGCCGGGGGACAGGTGAGCAGTTCTTC. The chain has TRBV7-3 and TRBJ2-1; 8 bases align to TRBD1. The CDR3 loop spans 12 amino acids. Losses at the gene ends were 5 bases for V and 9 bases for J; bases not matched to a gene: 3. Germline V CDR1 and CDR2: SGHTA, FQGTGA.

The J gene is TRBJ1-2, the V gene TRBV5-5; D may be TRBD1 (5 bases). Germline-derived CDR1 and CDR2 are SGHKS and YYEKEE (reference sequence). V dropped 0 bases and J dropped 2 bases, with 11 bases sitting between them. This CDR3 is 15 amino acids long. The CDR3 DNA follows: TGTGCCAGCAGCTTGGGAGGCAGGGCGAACTATGGCTACACCTTC. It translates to CASSLGGRANYGYTF.

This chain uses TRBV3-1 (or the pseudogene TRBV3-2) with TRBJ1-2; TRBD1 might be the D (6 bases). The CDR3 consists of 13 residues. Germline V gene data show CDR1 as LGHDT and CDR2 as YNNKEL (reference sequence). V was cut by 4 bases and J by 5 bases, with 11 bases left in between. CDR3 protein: CASSLGADYGYTF. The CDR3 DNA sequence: TGTGCCAGCAGCCTGGGGGCAGATTATGGCTACACCTTC.

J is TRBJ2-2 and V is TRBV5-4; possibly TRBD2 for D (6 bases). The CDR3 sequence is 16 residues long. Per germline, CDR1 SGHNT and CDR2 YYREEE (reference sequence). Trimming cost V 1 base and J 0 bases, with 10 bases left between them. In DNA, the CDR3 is TGTGCCAGCAGCTTGAAACTAGCCCCGAACACCGGGGAGCTGTTTTTT. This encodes CASSLKLAPNTGELFF.

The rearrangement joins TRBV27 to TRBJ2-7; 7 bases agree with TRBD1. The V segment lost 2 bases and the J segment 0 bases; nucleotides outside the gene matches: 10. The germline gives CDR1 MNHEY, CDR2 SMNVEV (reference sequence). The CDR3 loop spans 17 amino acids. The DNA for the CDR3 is TGTGCCAGCAGTTTAGGCTCCCCGGGACAGATCTCCTACGAGCAGTACTTC. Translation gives CASSLGSPGQISYEQYF.

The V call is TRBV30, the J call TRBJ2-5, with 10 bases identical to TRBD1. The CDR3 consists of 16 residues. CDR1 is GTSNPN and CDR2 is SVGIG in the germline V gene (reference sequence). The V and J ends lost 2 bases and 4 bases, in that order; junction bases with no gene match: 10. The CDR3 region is CAWSTRRTGGRETQYF. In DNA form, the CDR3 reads TGTGCCTGGAGTACCCGACGGACAGGGGGTAGAGAGACCCAGTACTTC. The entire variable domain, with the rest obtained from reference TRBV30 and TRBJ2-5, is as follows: SQTIHQWPATLVQPVGSPLSLECTVEGTSNPNLYWYRQAAGRGLQLLFYSVGIGQISSEVPQNLSASRPQDRQFILSSKKLLLSDSGFYLCAWSTRRTGGRETQYFGPGTRLLVL.

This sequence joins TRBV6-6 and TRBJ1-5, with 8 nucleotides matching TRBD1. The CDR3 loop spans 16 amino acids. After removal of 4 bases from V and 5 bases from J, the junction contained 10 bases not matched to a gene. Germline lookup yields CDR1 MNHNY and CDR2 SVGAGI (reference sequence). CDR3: CASSSGQVRLDQPQHF. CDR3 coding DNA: TGTGCCAGCAGTTCGGGACAGGTACGACTTGATCAGCCCCAGCATTTT.

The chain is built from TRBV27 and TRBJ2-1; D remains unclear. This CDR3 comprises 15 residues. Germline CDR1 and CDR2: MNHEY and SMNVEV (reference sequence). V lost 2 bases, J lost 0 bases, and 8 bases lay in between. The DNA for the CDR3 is TGTGCCAGCAGTTTAGCGGCGAGCTCCTACAATGAGCAGTTCTTC. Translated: CASSLAASSYNEQFF.

This chain's CDR3 is CASSPRPSFYGYTF. The CDR3 coding sequence is TGTGCCAGCAGTCCGCGGCCCAGTTTCTATGGCTACACCTTC. The chain uses TRBV27 and TRBJ1-2; D ambiguous. The V gene lost 5 bases and the J gene lost 4 bases, with 14 bases spanning the gap. This CDR3 has 14 amino acids. Germline V gene lookup returns CDR1 MNHEY and CDR2 SMNVEV (reference sequence).

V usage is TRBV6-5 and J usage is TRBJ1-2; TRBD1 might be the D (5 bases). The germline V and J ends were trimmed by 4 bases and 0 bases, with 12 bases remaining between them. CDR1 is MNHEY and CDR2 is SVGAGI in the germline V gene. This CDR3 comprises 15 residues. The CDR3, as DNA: TGTGCCAGCAGTTCTCTCGGGACTTCTAACTATGGCTACACCTTC. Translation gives CASSSLGTSNYGYTF.

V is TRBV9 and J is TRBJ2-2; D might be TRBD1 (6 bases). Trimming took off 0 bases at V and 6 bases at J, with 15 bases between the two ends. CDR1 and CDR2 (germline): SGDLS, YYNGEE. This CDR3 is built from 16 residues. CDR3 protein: CASSVGQGLGAGELFF. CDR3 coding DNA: TGTGCCAGCAGCGTAGGGCAGGGGCTTGGTGCCGGGGAGCTGTTTTTT.

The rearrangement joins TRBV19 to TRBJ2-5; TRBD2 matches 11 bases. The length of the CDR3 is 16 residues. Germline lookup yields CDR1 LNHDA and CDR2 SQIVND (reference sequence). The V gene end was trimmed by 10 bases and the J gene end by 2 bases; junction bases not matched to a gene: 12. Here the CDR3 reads CATLPIAGGGQETQYF. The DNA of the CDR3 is TGTGCCACCCTCCCAATAGCGGGAGGGGGGCAAGAGACCCAGTACTTC.

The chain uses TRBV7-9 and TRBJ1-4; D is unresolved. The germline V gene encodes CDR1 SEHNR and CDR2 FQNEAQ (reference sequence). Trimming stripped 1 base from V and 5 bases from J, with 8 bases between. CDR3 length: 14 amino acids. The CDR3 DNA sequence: TGTGCCAGCAGCTTAGGGTTCGGGAATGAAAAACTGTTTTTT. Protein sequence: CASSLGFGNEKLFF.

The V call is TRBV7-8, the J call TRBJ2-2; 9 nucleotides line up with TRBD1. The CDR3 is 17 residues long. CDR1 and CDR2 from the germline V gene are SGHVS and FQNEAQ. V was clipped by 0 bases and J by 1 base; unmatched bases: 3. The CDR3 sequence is CASSLARGQGNTGELFF. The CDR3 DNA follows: TGTGCCAGCAGCTTAGCGCGGGGACAGGGGAACACCGGGGAGCTGTTTTTT.

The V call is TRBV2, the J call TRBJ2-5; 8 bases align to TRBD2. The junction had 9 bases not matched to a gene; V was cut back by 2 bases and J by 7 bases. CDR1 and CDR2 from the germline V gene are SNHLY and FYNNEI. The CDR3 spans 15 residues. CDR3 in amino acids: CASSENGRAIGTQYF. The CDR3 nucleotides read TGTGCCAGCAGTGAAAACGGGAGGGCCATCGGGACCCAGTACTTC.

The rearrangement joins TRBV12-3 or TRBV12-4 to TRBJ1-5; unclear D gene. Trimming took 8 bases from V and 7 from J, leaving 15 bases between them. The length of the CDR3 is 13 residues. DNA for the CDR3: TGTGCCAGCGGACTAGGGAGCTCCCAGCCCCAGCATTTT. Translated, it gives CASGLGSSQPQHF.

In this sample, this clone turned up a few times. The CDR3 sequence: CASSHPQGVEKLFF. Here the CDR3 DNA reads TGCGCCAGCAGCCACCCACAGGGGGTTGAAAAACTGTTTTTT. The chain recombines TRBV4-1 with TRBJ1-4; 8 bases are a match to TRBD1. V shed 3 bases, J shed 7 bases, and the junction held 4 bases outside the gene matches. CDR1 MGHRA and CDR2 YSYEKL come from the germline V gene. The CDR3 has 14 residues.

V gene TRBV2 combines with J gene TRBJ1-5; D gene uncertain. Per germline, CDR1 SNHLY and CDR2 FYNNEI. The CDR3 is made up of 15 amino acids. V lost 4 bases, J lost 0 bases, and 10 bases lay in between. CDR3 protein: CASSGGQYSNQPQHF. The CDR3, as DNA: TGTGCCAGCAGTGGTGGGCAGTATAGCAATCAGCCCCAGCATTTT.